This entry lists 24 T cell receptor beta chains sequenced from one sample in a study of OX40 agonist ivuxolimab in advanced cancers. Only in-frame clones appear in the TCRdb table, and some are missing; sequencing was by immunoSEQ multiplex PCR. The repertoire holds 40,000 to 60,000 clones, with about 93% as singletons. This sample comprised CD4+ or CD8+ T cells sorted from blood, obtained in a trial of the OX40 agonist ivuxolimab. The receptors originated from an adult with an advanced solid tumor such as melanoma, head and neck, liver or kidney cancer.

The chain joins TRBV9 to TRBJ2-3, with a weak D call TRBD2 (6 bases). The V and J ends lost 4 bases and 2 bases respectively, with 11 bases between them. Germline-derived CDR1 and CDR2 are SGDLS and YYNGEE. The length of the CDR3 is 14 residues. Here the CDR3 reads CASSPGTYTDTQYF. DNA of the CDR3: TGTGCCAGCAGCCCCGGGACTTACACAGATACGCAGTATTTT.

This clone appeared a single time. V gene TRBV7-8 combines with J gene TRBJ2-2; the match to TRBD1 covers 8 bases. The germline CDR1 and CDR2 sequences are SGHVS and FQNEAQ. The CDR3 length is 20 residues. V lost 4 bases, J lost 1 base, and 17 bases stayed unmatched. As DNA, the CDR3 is TGTGCCAGCAGCTCTCCCGCCCACGGGGACAGGCCCGAGAACACCGGGGAGCTGTTTTTT. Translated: CASSSPAHGDRPENTGELFF.

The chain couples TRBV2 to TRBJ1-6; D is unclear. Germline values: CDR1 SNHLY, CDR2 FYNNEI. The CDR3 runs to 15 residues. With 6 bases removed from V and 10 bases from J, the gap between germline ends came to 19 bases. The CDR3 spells CASRGYDLPGSPLHF. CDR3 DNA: TGTGCCAGCAGGGGATACGACCTACCGGGCTCACCCCTCCACTTT. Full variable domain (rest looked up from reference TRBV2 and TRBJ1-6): EPEVTQTPSHQVTQMGQEVILRCVPISNHLYFYWYRQILGQKVEFLVSFYNNEISEKSEIFDDQFSVERPDGSNFTLKIRSTKLEDSAMYFCASRGYDLPGSPLHFGNGTRLTVT.

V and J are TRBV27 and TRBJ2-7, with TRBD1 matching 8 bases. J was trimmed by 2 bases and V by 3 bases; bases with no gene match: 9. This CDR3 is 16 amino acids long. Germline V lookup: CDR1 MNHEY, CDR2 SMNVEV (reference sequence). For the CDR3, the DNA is TGTGCCAGCAGTTTGACAGGGGCCTCGGGAGCCTACGAGCAGTACTTC. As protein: CASSLTGASGAYEQYF.

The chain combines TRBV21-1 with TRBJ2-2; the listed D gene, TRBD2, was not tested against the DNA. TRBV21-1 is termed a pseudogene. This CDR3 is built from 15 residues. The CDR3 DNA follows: TGTGCCAGCAGCGCCGGGGGGCAGAAAACCGGGGAGCTGTTTTTT. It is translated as CASSAGGQKTGELFF.

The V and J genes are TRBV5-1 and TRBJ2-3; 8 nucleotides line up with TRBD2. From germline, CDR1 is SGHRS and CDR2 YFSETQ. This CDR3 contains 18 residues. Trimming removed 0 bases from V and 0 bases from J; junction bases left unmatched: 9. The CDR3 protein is CASSLGPFRGGSTDTQYF. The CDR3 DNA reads TGCGCCAGCAGCTTGGGCCCCTTTCGGGGGGGCAGCACAGATACGCAGTATTTT.

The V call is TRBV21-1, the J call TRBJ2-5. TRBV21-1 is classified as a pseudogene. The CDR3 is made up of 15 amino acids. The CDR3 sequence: CASSPHGPFGETQYF. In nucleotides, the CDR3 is TGTGCCAGCAGCCCTCACGGACCCTTTGGAGAGACCCAGTACTTC.

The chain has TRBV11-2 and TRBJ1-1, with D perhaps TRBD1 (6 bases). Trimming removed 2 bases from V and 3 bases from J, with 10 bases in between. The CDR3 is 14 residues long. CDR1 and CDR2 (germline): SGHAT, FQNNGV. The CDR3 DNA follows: TGTGCCAGCAGCTTACGTCAGGGGTACACTGAAGCTTTCTTT. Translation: CASSLRQGYTEAFF.

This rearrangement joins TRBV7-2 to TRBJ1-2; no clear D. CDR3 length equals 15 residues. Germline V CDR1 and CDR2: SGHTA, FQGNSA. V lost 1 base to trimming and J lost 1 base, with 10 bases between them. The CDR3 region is CASSLVRADNYGYTF. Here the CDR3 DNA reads TGTGCCAGCAGCTTAGTCCGGGCAGATAACTATGGCTACACCTTC.

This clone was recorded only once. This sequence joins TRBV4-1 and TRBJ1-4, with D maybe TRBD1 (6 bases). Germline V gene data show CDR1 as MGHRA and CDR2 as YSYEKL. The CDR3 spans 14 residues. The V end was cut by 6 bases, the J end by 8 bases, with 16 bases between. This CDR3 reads CASSPGGAGEKLFF. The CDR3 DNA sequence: TGCGCCAGCAGTCCCGGGGGGGCCGGAGAAAAACTGTTTTTT.

CDR3 bases: TGTGCCAGCAGTGAAGAACCAGGGGTAGCTGGTGAGCAGTTCTTC. Amino acid sequence: CASSEEPGVAGEQFF. This chain uses TRBV6-1 with TRBJ2-1; D may be TRBD1 (6 bases). CDR1 and CDR2 from the germline V gene are MNHNS and SASEGT. V was cut by 1 base and J by 9 bases, with 16 bases left in between. The CDR3 sequence is 15 residues long.

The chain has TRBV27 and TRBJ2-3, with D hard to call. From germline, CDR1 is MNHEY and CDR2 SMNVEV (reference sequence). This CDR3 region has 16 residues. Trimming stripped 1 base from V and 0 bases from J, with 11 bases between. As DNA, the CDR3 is TGTGCCAGCAGTTTATTGGCACGAACTAGCACAGATACGCAGTATTTT. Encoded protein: CASSLLARTSTDTQYF.

The CDR3 DNA sequence: TGTGCCAGCAGTGATTGGGACAGGGGGCCTGTCGGGGAGCTGTTTTTT. This translates into CASSDWDRGPVGELFF. The chain carries TRBV2 and TRBJ2-2, with 12 bases that match TRBD1. The CDR3 runs to 16 residues. J gave up 7 bases and V 3 bases, and 6 bases lay outside the gene matches. The germline V gene has CDR1 SNHLY and CDR2 FYNNEI.

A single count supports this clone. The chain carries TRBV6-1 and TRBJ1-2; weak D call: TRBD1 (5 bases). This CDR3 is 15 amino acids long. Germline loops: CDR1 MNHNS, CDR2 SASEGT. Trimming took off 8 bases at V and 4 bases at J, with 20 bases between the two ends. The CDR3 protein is CASPGASTILYGYTF. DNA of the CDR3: TGTGCCAGCCCTGGGGCATCTACTATTCTCTATGGCTACACCTTC.

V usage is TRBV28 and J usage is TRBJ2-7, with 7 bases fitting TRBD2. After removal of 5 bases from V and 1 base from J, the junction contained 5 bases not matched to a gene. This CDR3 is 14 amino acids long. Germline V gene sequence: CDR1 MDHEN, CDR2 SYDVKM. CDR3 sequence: CASSPLGGSYEQYV. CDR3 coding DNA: TGTGCCAGCAGTCCTTTGGGGGGGTCCTACGAGCAGTACGTC.

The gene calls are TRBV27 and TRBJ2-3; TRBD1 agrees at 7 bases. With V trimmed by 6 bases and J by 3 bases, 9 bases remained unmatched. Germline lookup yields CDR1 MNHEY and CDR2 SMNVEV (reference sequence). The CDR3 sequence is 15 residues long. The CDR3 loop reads CASSTDRAITDTQYF. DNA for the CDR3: TGTGCCAGCAGCACTGACAGGGCCATTACAGATACGCAGTATTTT.

CDR3 in amino acids: CASSIDLLETQYF. CDR3 nucleotides: TGTGCCAGCAGCATTGACCTGCTGGAGACCCAGTACTTC. J is TRBJ2-5 and V is TRBV5-4; D is uncertain. Germline loops: CDR1 SGHNT, CDR2 YYREEE (reference sequence). V dropped 4 bases and J dropped 5 bases, with 12 bases sitting between them. There are 13 residues in the CDR3.

DNA of the CDR3: TGTGCCAGCAGCCTATCGGGGGGGGATCAGCCCCAGCATTTT. This gives the protein CASSLSGGDQPQHF. The chain joins TRBV11-2 to TRBJ1-5; the D gene is possibly TRBD1 (5 bases). The CDR3 length is 14 residues. The V end lost 5 bases, the J end lost 5 bases, and 13 bases lay between the germline ends. The V gene's germline CDR1 is SGHAT and CDR2 FQNNGV.

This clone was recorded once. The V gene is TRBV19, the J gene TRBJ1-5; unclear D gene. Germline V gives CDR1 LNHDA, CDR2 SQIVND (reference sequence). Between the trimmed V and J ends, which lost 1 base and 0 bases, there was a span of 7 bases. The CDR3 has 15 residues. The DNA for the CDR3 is TGTGCCAGTAGTATAGGGCCAGATAGCAATCAGCCCCAGCATTTT. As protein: CASSIGPDSNQPQHF.

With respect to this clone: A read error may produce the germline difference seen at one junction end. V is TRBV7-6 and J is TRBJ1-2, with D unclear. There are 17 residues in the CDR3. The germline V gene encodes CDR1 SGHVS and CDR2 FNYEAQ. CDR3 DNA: TGTGCCAGCAGCTTAAGCTGGCCAGATGCGGGCCTCTATGGCCACACCTTC. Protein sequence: CASSLSWPDAGLYGHTF.

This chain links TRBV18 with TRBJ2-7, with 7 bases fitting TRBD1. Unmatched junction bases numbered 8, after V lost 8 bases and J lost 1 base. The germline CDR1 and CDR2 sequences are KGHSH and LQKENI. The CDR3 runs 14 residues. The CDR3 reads CASTRQGGSYEQYV. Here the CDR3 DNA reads TGTGCCAGCACAAGACAGGGTGGGTCCTACGAGCAGTACGTC.

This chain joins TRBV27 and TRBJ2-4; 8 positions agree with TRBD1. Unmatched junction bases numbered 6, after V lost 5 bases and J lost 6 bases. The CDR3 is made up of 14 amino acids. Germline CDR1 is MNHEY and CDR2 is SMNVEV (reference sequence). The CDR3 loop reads CASSEDRGGNIQYF. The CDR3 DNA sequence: TGTGCCAGCAGTGAAGACAGGGGCGGAAACATTCAGTACTTC.

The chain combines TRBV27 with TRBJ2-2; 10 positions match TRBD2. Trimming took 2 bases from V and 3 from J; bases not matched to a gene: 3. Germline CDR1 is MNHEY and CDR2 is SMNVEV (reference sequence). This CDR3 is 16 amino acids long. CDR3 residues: CASSLRLAGDTGELFF. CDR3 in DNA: TGTGCCAGCAGTTTAAGGCTAGCGGGGGACACCGGGGAGCTGTTTTTT.

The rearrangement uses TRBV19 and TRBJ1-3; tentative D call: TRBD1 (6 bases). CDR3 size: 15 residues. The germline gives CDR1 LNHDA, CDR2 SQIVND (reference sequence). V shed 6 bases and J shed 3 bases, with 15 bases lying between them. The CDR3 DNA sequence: TGTGCCAGTAGCACAGGGTGGCCTGGTGGAAACACCATATATTTT. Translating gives CASSTGWPGGNTIYF.